The T cell receptor (beta chain) described here comes from a study of blood T cell repertoires in COVID-19. This table comes from immunoSEQ multiplex PCR, and its TCRdb copy is limited to in-frame clones, with some not included. The repertoire holds roughly 180,000 clones, with roughly 80% as singletons. The sample taken for sequencing was PBMCs or T cells enriched from blood (not recorded which). The sequence derives from a woman in her thirties or forties with acute COVID-19.

DNA for the CDR3: TGTGCCAGCAGCCCAGACAGAGGAGAGACCCAGTACTTC. As protein: CASSPDRGETQYF. The rearrangement uses TRBV11-3 and TRBJ2-5; TRBD1 might be the D (5 bases). Germline CDR1 SGHNT, CDR2 YENEEA. There are 13 residues in the CDR3. Trimming removed 5 bases from V and 4 bases from J, with 11 bases in between.